This T cell receptor beta chain was profiled in a study of cytomegalovirus exposure and HLA in healthy donors. Findings and limits, study-wide: More clonal expansion characterized HLA-associated TCR beta chains than equally common others in a later analysis.

Amplification used 60 Vbeta primers and 13 Jbeta primers. Measured with immunoSEQ multiplex PCR; TCRdb has only the in-frame clones, and not every one. There are around 150,000 clones in the sample; 76% occur only once, and around 1.5% lies in the top ten. On this clone: Its antigen remains unknown.

The specimen sequenced was PBMCs. The sequence was obtained from a man aged 55 to 69 in good health and CMV-seronegative.

The CDR3, as DNA: TGTGCCTGGAGGTCCGATAATTCACCCCTCCACTTT. Its protein is CAWRSDNSPLHF. The rearrangement links TRBV30 to TRBJ1-6; D not certain. The germline CDR1 and CDR2 sequences are GTSNPN and SVGIG (reference sequence). V shed 3 bases and J shed 5 bases, with 5 bases lying between them. This CDR3 has 12 residues.